A selection of T cell receptor beta chains follows, all from one sample in a study of cytomegalovirus exposure and HLA in healthy donors. The data were produced by immunoSEQ multiplex PCR, yet TCRdb's version contains in-frame clones alone and is incomplete. The table has around 190,000 clones, around 84% seen once. The sample was PBMCs. Receptors were obtained from a man in his late teens or twenties in good health and CMV-seropositive. CDR3s include the opening cysteine and the closing phenylalanine or tryptophan. D genes are given only for firm matches. A row's size may be missing; if present it is once, few, many or a size class.

clone_size,j_call,v_call,cdr3_length,d_call,cdr3_aa,cdr3_nt
.,TRBJ2-7,TRBV5-1,13,TRBD1,CASSAATGHEQYF,TGCGCCAGCAGCGCGGCGACAGGGCACGAGCAGTACTTC
once,TRBJ2-7,TRBV27,13,TRBD1,CASSPTGVHEQYF,TGTGCCAGCAGCCCTACAGGGGTCCACGAGCAGTACTTC
.,TRBJ2-7,TRBV19,16,.,CASSLGFSTRSYEQYF,TGTGCCAGTAGCTTAGGATTCTCGACACGATCCTACGAGCAGTACTTC
.,TRBJ2-7,TRBV5-1,14,.,CASSLDSTSDEQYF,TGCGCCAGCAGCTTGGATTCCACCTCGGACGAGCAGTACTTC
.,TRBJ1-6,TRBV4-1,16,TRBD1,CASSPRTGGDRSPLHF,TGCGCCAGCAGCCCGCGGACAGGGGGGGATAGGTCACCCCTCCACTTT
.,TRBJ1-1,TRBV28,16,TRBD1,CAPCCGGRQGTTEAFF,TGTGCCCCATGCTGTGGGGGGCGACAGGGAACAACTGAAGCTTTCTTT
.,TRBJ1-2,TRBV30,15,TRBD1,CAWGRRGQGPLGYTF,TGTGCCTGGGGTCGCAGAGGACAGGGGCCTCTTGGCTACACCTTC
.,TRBJ1-1,TRBV5-1,17,TRBD1,CASSLDPGGLMNTEAFF,TGCGCCAGCAGCTTGGATCCAGGGGGTCTTATGAACACTGAAGCTTTCTTT
.,TRBJ2-1,TRBV6-6,13,.,CASTGSGYNEQFF,TGTGCCAGCACGGGTAGCGGCTACAATGAGCAGTTCTTC
.,TRBJ2-5,TRBV2,16,TRBD2,CASMAPAGAQGETQYF,TGTGCCAGCATGGCCCCAGCGGGGGCCCAGGGGGAGACCCAGTACTTC
once,TRBJ1-5,TRBV7-9,14,.,CASSDTASNQPQHF,TGTGCCAGCAGCGACACAGCTTCCAATCAGCCCCAGCATTTT
.,TRBJ2-7,TRBV5-8,12,.,CASSSRFLEQYF,TGTGCCAGCAGCTCCAGGTTCCTCGAGCAGTACTTC
few,TRBJ2-7,TRBV5-6,12,.,CASSLGVYEQYF,TGTGCCAGCAGCTTGGGAGTTTACGAGCAGTACTTC
.,TRBJ2-7,TRBV6-5,16,TRBD2,CASSYSRAGGTYEQYF,TGTGCCAGCAGTTACTCGAGGGCGGGAGGGACCTACGAGCAGTACTTC
.,TRBJ2-2,TRBV28,13,.,CASSLLARGELFF,TGTGCCAGCAGCTTACTAGCAAGAGGGGAGCTGTTTTTT
.,TRBJ2-7,TRBV27,14,TRBD2,CASSSLAGFYEQYF,TGTGCCAGCTCCTCCCTAGCGGGGTTCTACGAGCAGTACTTC
.,TRBJ2-7,TRBV6-1,14,.,CASSEGQGGGEQYF,TGTGCCAGCAGTGAGGGGCAGGGAGGGGGCGAGCAGTACTTC
.,TRBJ2-2,TRBV2,15,TRBD2,CASSLLAANTGELFF,TGTGCCAGCAGCTTACTAGCGGCGAACACCGGGGAGCTGTTTTTT
.,TRBJ2-1,TRBV9,18,.,CASSGQGRDSRSRGEQFF,TGTGCCAGCAGCGGACAAGGAAGGGATTCGAGATCTCGGGGTGAGCAGTTCTTC
.,TRBJ2-5,TRBV28,15,.,CASRQFGNRKETQYF,TGTGCCAGCAGGCAATTCGGTAATCGAAAAGAGACCCAGTACTTC
.,TRBJ2-1,TRBV10-3,14,TRBD2,CATSSGTTYNEQFF,TGTGCCACCTCTAGCGGCACTACCTACAATGAGCAGTTCTTC
once,TRBJ1-2,TRBV27,14,TRBD1,CASSFSGQGSGYTF,TGTGCCAGCAGTTTTTCGGGACAGGGCTCTGGCTACACCTTC
.,TRBJ2-7,TRBV28,14,.,CASIRSASSYEQYF,TGTGCCAGCATCCGGTCAGCGTCTTCCTACGAGCAGTACTTC
.,TRBJ2-7,TRBV7-2,13,TRBD1,CASSFEAGGEQYF,TGTGCCAGCAGCTTCGAGGCAGGGGGCGAGCAGTACTTC
.,TRBJ2-2,TRBV4-1,16,.,CASSQGRVANTGELFF,TGCGCCAGCAGCCAGGGCAGGGTTGCGAACACCGGGGAGCTGTTTTTT
.,TRBJ2-3,TRBV2,13,.,CASKRPSTDTQYF,TGTGCCAGCAAGCGTCCTAGCACAGATACGCAGTATTTT
once,TRBJ1-1,TRBV5-8,12,.,CASSLAAVEAFF,TGTGCCAGCAGCTTGGCGGCGGTTGAAGCTTTCTTT
.,TRBJ1-2,TRBV10-3,17,TRBD1,CAISSPKTGTGENGYTF,TGTGCCATCAGCTCACCCAAGACCGGGACAGGTGAGAATGGCTACACCTTC
.,TRBJ2-3,TRBV28,17,TRBD2,CASSQAGDITSTDTQYF,TGTGCCAGCAGCCAAGCGGGGGACATAACTAGCACAGATACGCAGTATTTT
.,TRBJ1-1,TRBV10-2,13,.,CASRLQGNTEAFF,TGCGCCAGCAGACTCCAGGGGAACACTGAAGCTTTCTTT
.,TRBJ2-2,TRBV27,18,TRBD2,CASSLSSGGPTNTGELFF,TGTGCCAGCAGTTTAAGTAGCGGGGGACCTACGAACACCGGGGAGCTGTTTTTT
.,TRBJ2-7,TRBV4-1,15,TRBD2,CASSRKLAGEGEQYF,TGCGCCAGCAGCCGAAAACTAGCGGGAGAAGGTGAGCAGTACTTC
.,TRBJ2-2,TRBV18,16,TRBD1,CASSLDRGGATGELFF,TGTGCCAGCTCGCTAGACAGGGGAGGTGCCACCGGGGAGCTGTTTTTT
.,TRBJ1-5,TRBV28,15,TRBD1,CASIGTGESNQPQHF,TGTGCCAGCATTGGGACAGGGGAGAGCAATCAGCCCCAGCATTTT
.,TRBJ1-2,TRBV28,12,TRBD1,CASSLTGRGYTF,TGTGCCAGCAGTTTGACAGGGAGGGGCTACACCTTC
.,TRBJ2-7,TRBV27,11,.,CALDKPYEQYF,TGTGCCTTAGACAAGCCCTACGAGCAGTACTTC
.,TRBJ1-2,TRBV5-4,14,.,CASSSRTPNYGYTF,TGTGCCAGCAGCTCTCGGACACCTAACTATGGCTACACCTTC
.,TRBJ2-3,TRBV5-1,15,TRBD2,CASSPGTRASDTQYF,TGCGCCAGCAGCCCCGGGACTAGGGCATCAGATACGCAGTATTTT
.,TRBJ1-4,TRBV7-9,15,.,CASSFYPDSGEKLFF,TGTGCCAGCAGCTTTTATCCGGACTCGGGGGAAAAACTGTTTTTT
.,TRBJ2-3,TRBV6-1,14,.,CASSGRVITDTQYF,TGTGCCAGCAGTGGCAGGGTGATAACAGATACGCAGTATTTT
.,TRBJ1-3,TRBV28,18,TRBD1,CASSLTAGQGSSGNTIYF,TGTGCCAGCAGTTTGACGGCCGGACAGGGGAGCTCTGGAAACACCATATATTTT
.,TRBJ2-7,TRBV27,13,TRBD1,CASSLDRAYEQYF,TGTGCCAGCAGTTTGGACAGGGCCTACGAGCAGTACTTC
.,TRBJ2-5,TRBV2,15,TRBD1,CASSWDRDQAETQYF,TGTGCCAGCAGCTGGGACAGGGACCAAGCGGAGACCCAGTACTTC
.,TRBJ1-2,TRBV30,15,TRBD1,CAWSTQGLIHYGYTF,TGTGCCTGGAGTACACAGGGGTTAATTCACTATGGCTACACCTTC
.,TRBJ2-2,TRBV5-1,16,.,CASSLGAGTPTGELFF,TGCGCCAGCAGCTTGGGCGCAGGGACTCCCACCGGGGAGCTGTTTTTT
once,TRBJ2-7,TRBV7-6,15,TRBD2,CASSLGGGPLGEQYF,TGTGCCAGCAGCCTGGGGGGAGGGCCTCTCGGCGAGCAGTACTTC
many,TRBJ2-1,TRBV6-4,15,TRBD2,CASSDSSGGANEQFF,TGTGCCAGCAGTGACTCTAGCGGGGGGGCCAATGAGCAGTTCTTC
.,TRBJ2-7,TRBV6-1,11,.,CASSGSYEQYF,TGTGCCAGCAGCGGCTCCTACGAGCAGTACTTC
.,TRBJ2-1,TRBV5-1,16,.,CASSGGGGISYNEQFF,TGCGCCAGCAGCGGGGGCGGGGGCATCTCCTACAATGAGCAGTTCTTC
.,TRBJ2-3,TRBV28,16,TRBD2,CASSFTSGRASDTQYF,TGTGCCAGCAGTTTCACTAGCGGGAGGGCATCAGATACGCAGTATTTT
few,TRBJ1-2,TRBV28,14,.,CASSRLTENYGYTF,TGTGCCAGCAGTCGGCTCACAGAGAACTATGGCTACACCTTC
.,TRBJ1-5,TRBV28,15,TRBD1,CASSPQGDNRRPQHF,TGTGCCAGCAGTCCCCAGGGGGACAATCGGCGGCCCCAGCATTTT
.,TRBJ1-5,TRBV2,13,.,CASNRESNQPQHF,TGTGCCAGCAACAGGGAGAGCAATCAGCCCCAGCATTTT
.,TRBJ2-5,TRBV10-2,16,.,CASSESGRGPQETQYF,TGCGCCAGCAGTGAGTCTGGGCGGGGGCCCCAAGAGACCCAGTACTTC
.,TRBJ2-1,TRBV25-1,17,.,CASSEQNGDSSYNEQFF,TGTGCCAGCAGTGAACAAAACGGAGATAGCTCCTACAATGAGCAGTTCTTC